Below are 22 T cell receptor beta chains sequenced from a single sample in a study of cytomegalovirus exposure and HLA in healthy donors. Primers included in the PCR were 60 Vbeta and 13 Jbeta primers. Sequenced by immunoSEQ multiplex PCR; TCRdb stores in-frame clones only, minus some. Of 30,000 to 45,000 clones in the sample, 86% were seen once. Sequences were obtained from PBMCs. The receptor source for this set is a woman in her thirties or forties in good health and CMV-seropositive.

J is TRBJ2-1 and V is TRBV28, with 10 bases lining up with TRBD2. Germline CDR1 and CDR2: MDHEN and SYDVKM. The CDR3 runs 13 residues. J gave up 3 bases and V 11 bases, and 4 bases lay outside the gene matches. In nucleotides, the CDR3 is TGTGCCGGCAAGCGGGGGGGCTACAATGAGCAGTTCTTC. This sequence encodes CAGKRGGYNEQFF.

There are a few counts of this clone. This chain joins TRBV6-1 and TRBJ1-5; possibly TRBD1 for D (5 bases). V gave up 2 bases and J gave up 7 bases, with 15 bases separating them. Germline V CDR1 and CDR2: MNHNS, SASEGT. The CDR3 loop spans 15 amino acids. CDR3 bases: TGTGCCAGCAGTGAAACTGGAGGGGCCGGGCAGCCCCAGCATTTT. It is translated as CASSETGGAGQPQHF.

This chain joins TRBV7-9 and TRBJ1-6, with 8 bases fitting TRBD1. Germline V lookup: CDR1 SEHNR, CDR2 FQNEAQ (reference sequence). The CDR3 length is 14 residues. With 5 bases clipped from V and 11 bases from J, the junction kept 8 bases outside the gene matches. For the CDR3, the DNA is TGTGCCAGCAGCCCAGGACAGGGACAGACACCCCTCCACTTT. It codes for CASSPGQGQTPLHF. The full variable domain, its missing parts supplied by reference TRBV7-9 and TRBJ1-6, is DTGVSQNPRHKITKRGQNVTFRCDPISEHNRLYWYRQTLGQGPEFLTYFQNEAQLEKSRLLSDRFSAERPKGSFSTLEIQRTEQGDSAMYLCASSPGQGQTPLHFGNGTRLTVT.

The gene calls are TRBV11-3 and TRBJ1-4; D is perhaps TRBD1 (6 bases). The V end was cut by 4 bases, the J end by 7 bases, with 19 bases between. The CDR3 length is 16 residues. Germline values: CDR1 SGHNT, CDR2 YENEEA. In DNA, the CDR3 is TGTGCCAGCAGCTCGGGAACAGGGATGTTCGTTGAAAAACTGTTTTTT. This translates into CASSSGTGMFVEKLFF. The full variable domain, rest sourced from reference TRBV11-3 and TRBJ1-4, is EAGVVQSPRYKIIEKKQPVAFWCNPISGHNTLYWYLQNLGQGPELLIRYENEEAVDDSQLPKDRFSAERLKGVDSTLKIQPAELGDSAVYLCASSSGTGMFVEKLFFGSGTQLSVL.

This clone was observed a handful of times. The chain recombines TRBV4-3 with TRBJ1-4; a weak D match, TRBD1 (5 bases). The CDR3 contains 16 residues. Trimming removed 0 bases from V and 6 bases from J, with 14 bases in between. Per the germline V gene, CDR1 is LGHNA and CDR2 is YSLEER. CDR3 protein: CASSQDLSGRDEKLFF. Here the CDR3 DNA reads TGCGCCAGCAGCCAAGATCTTTCAGGGCGTGATGAAAAACTGTTTTTT.

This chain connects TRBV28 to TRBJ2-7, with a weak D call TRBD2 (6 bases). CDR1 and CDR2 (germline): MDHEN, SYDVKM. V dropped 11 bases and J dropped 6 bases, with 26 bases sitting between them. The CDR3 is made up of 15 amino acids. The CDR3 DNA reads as TGTGCCTCCTCAGCAGCGCGGGGCCGGACGATCGAGCAGTACTTC. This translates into CASSAARGRTIEQYF. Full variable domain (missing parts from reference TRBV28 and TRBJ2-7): DVKVTQSSRYLVKRTGEKVFLECVQDMDHENMFWYRQDPGLGLRLIYFSYDVKMKEKGDIPEGYSVSREKKERFSLILESASTNQTSMYLCASSAARGRTIEQYFGPGTRLTVT.

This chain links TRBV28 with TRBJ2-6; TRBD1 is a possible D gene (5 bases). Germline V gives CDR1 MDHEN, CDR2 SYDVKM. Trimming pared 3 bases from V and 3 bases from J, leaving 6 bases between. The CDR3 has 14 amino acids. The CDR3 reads CASSLQGGANVLTF. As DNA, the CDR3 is TGTGCCAGCAGTTTGCAGGGTGGGGCCAACGTCCTGACTTTC.

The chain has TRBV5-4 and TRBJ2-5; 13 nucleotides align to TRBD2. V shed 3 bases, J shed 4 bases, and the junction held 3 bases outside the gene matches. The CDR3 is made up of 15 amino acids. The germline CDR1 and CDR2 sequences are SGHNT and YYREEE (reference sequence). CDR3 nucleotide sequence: TGTGCCAGCAGCTCCACTAGCGGGGGGGGAGAGACCCAGTACTTC. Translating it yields CASSSTSGGGETQYF.

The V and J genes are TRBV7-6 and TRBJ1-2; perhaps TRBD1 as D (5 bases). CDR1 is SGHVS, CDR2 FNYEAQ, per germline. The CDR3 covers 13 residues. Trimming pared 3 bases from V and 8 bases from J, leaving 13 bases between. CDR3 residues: CASSLGGSGGYTF. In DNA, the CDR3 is TGTGCCAGCAGCTTGGGGGGTAGTGGGGGCTACACCTTC.

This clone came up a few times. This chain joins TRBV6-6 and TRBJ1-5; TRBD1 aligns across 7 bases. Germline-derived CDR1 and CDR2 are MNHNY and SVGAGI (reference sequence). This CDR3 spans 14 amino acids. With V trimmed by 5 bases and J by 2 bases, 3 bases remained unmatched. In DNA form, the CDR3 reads TGTGCCAGCAGTCCTGGACAGGGCAATCAGCCCCAGCATTTT. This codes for CASSPGQGNQPQHF.

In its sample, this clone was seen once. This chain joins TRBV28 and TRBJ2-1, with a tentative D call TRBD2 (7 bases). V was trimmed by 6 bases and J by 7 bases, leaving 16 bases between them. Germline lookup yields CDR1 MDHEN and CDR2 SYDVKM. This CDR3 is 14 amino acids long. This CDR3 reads CASREGGAENEQFF. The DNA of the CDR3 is TGTGCCAGCAGGGAAGGGGGGGCCGAGAATGAGCAGTTCTTC. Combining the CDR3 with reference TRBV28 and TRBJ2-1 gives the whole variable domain DVKVTQSSRYLVKRTGEKVFLECVQDMDHENMFWYRQDPGLGLRLIYFSYDVKMKEKGDIPEGYSVSREKKERFSLILESASTNQTSMYLCASREGGAENEQFFGPGTRLTVL.

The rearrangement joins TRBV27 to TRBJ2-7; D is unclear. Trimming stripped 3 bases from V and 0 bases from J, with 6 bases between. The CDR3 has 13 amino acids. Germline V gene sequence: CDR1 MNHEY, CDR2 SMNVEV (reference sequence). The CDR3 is CASSFSSSYEQYF. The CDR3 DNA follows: TGTGCCAGCAGTTTCTCTTCCTCCTACGAGCAGTACTTC.

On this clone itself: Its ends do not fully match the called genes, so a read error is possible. CDR3 sequence: CSSSQPHQQGGLGGQYF. The CDR3 DNA reads TGTTCCAGCAGCCAGCCTCATCAACAGGGGGGCCTGGGCGGGCAGTACTTC. The chain is built from TRBV7-9 and TRBJ2-7; TRBD1 matches 8 bases. Germline CDR1 reads SEHNR; CDR2 reads FQNEAQ (reference sequence). The length of the CDR3 is 17 residues. The full variable domain, in which reference TRBV7-9 and TRBJ2-7 provide the parts outside the CDR3, is DTGVSQNPRHKITKRGQNVTFRCDPISEHNRLYWYRQTLGQGPEFLTYFQNEAQLEKSRLLSDRFSAERPKGSFSTLEIQRTEQGDSAMYLCSSSQPHQQGGLGGQYFGPGTRLTVT.

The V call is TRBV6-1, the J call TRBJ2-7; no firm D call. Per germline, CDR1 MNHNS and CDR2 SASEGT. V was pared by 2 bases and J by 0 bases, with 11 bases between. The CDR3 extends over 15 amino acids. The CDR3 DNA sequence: TGTGCCAGCAGTGAACAGGCAAAATTCTCCTACGAGCAGTACTTC. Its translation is CASSEQAKFSYEQYF.

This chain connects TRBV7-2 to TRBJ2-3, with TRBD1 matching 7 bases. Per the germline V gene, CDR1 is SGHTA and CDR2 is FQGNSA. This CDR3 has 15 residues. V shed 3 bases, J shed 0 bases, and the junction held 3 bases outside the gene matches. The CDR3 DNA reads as TGTGCCAGCAGCTTTACAGGGGTTAGCACAGATACGCAGTATTTT. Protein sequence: CASSFTGVSTDTQYF.

The CDR3 DNA follows: TGTGCCAGCAGTTTTGGTTCAGGCCCCTACGAGCAGTACTTC. It translates to CASSFGSGPYEQYF. The chain employs TRBV28 and TRBJ2-7; no definite D call. This CDR3 has 14 amino acids. The V end lost 3 bases, the J end lost 2 bases, and 11 bases lay between the germline ends. Per germline, CDR1 MDHEN and CDR2 SYDVKM.

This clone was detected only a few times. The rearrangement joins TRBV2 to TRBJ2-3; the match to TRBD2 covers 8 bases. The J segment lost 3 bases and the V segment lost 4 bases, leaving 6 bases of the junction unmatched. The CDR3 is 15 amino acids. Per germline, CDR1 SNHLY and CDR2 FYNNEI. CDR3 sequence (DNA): TGTGCCAGCAGTGCTAGCGGGTTTAATACAGATACGCAGTATTTT. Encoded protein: CASSASGFNTDTQYF. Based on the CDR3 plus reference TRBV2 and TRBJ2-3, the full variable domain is EPEVTQTPSHQVTQMGQEVILRCVPISNHLYFYWYRQILGQKVEFLVSFYNNEISEKSEIFDDQFSVERPDGSNFTLKIRSTKLEDSAMYFCASSASGFNTDTQYFGPGTRLTVL.

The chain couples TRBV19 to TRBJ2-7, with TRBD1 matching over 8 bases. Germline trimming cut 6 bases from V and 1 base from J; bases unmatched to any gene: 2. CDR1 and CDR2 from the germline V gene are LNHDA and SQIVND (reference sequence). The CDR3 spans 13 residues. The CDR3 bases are TGTGCCAGTAGGAGACAGGGGTCCTACGAGCAGTACTTC. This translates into CASRRQGSYEQYF.

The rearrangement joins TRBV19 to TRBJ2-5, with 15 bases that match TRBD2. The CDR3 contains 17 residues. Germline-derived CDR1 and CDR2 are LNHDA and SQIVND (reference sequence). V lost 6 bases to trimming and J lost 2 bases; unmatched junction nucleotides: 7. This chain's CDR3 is CASSLGLAGGGQETQYF. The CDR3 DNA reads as TGTGCCAGTAGCCTCGGACTAGCGGGGGGGGGACAAGAGACCCAGTACTTC.

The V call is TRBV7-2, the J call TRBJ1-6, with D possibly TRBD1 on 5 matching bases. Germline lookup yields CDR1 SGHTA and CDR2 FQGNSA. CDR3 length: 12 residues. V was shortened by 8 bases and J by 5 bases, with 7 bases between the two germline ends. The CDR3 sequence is CASCRDNSPLHF. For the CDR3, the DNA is TGTGCCAGCTGCAGGGATAATTCACCCCTCCACTTT.

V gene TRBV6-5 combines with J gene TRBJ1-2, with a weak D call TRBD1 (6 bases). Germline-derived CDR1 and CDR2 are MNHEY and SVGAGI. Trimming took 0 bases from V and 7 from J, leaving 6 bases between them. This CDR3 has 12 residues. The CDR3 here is CASSYSGAGYTF. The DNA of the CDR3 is TGTGCCAGCAGTTACTCGGGGGCTGGCTACACCTTC.

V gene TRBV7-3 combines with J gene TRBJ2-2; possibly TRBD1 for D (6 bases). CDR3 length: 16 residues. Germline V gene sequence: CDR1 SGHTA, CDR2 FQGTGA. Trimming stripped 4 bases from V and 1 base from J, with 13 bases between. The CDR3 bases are TGTGCCAGCAGCTCGGACGACAGGTGGAACACCGGGGAGCTGTTTTTT. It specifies CASSSDDRWNTGELFF.